These 29 T cell receptor beta chains were sequenced from one sample in a study of shared clonotypes between healthy human individuals. Some clones are missing from TCRdb's copy, which holds only in-frame ones; the method was immunoSEQ multiplex PCR. The sample consists of 1,400,000 or so clones, less than 99% of them appearing once. What was sequenced was naive CD4+ T cells sorted from blood. Subset: CD45RA+ positively selected. These receptors came from a man aged 30 to 45 in good health.

V and J are TRBV2 and TRBJ2-3; 14 nucleotides line up with TRBD2. Trimming took 5 bases from V and 2 from J; bases not matched to a gene: 12. Germline V gene data show CDR1 as SNHLY and CDR2 as FYNNEI. This CDR3 is 19 amino acids long. This CDR3 is CASSRRLAGGPLSTDTQYF. For the CDR3, the DNA is TGTGCCAGCAGTCGTAGACTAGCGGGAGGGCCACTATCCACAGATACGCAGTATTTT.

The V gene is TRBV4-3, the J gene TRBJ1-4; the D is unclear. From germline, CDR1 is LGHNA and CDR2 YSLEER. The CDR3 length is 16 residues. The V gene lost 0 bases and the J gene lost 7 bases, with 15 bases spanning the gap. The CDR3 DNA sequence: TGCGCCAGCAGCCAAGAGGCAAGGCCCCCGAGTGAAAAACTGTTTTTT. As protein: CASSQEARPPSEKLFF.

The chain is built from TRBV18 and TRBJ2-1, with 10 bases fitting TRBD2. Per the germline V gene, CDR1 is KGHSH and CDR2 is LQKENI. The CDR3 is 17 residues long. The V and J ends lost 1 base and 2 bases, in that order; junction bases with no gene match: 5. This CDR3 is CASSPLASGGTYNEQFF. The CDR3, as DNA: TGTGCCAGCTCACCACTAGCTAGCGGGGGAACCTACAATGAGCAGTTCTTC.

In this sample, this clone turned up once. The chain joins TRBV29-1 to TRBJ2-3; TRBD2 matches 9 bases. Germline CDR1 SQVTM, CDR2 ANQGSEA. This CDR3 has 18 amino acids. The trim removed 3 bases at V and 4 bases at J, leaving 17 bases unmatched. The CDR3 DNA is TGCAGCGTTGAGTCACCCACCCTCGCTAGCGGGATGGCAGATACGCAGTATTTT. Translation: CSVESPTLASGMADTQYF.

The chain has TRBV7-6 and TRBJ2-1; 10 bases map to TRBD2. The junction had 7 bases not matched to a gene; V was cut back by 5 bases and J by 0 bases. Looked up from germline, CDR1 is SGHVS and CDR2 is FNYEAQ. The CDR3 covers 17 residues. The DNA for the CDR3 is TGTGCCAGCAGCCTAAGGACTAGCGGATCCTCCTACAATGAGCAGTTCTTC. This sequence encodes CASSLRTSGSSYNEQFF.

The chain links TRBV18 to TRBJ2-7, with 8 bases fitting TRBD2. CDR1 KGHSH and CDR2 LQKENI come from the germline V gene. This CDR3 contains 13 residues. With V trimmed by 6 bases and J by 6 bases, 7 bases remained unmatched. CDR3 in amino acids: CASSPLAGPEQYF. CDR3 bases: TGTGCCAGCTCTCCCTTAGCGGGGCCCGAGCAGTACTTC. The full variable domain, its missing parts supplied by reference TRBV18 and TRBJ2-7, is NAGVMQNPRHLVRRRGQEARLRCSPMKGHSHVYWYRQLPEEGLKFMVYLQKENIIDESGMPKERFSAEFPKEGPSILRIQQVVRGDSAAYFCASSPLAGPEQYFGPGTRLTVT.

The CDR3 DNA reads as TGTGCCAGCAGCCCGTCCTTGGCTAGCGGGAGGGTTTACAATGAGCAGTTCTTC. Its protein product is CASSPSLASGRVYNEQFF. The genes are TRBV14 and TRBJ2-1, with 12 bases aligning to TRBD2. V was pared by 4 bases and J by 4 bases, with 11 bases of the junction left unmatched. The length of the CDR3 is 18 residues. Per the germline V gene, CDR1 is SGHDN and CDR2 is FVKESK.

The chain recombines TRBV29-1 with TRBJ1-1; unclear D gene. There are 15 residues in the CDR3. Germline CDR1 and CDR2: SQVTM and ANQGSEA. With 1 base removed from V and 0 bases from J, the gap between germline ends came to 12 bases. The CDR3 region has the DNA TGCAGCGTTGAAGTGAGAGGGCTTATGAACACTGAAGCTTTCTTT. It yields the protein CSVEVRGLMNTEAFF.

The genes are TRBV5-1 and TRBJ2-7, with TRBD1 identical over 7 bases. With 3 bases clipped from V and 3 bases from J, the junction kept 6 bases outside the gene matches. The length of the CDR3 is 14 residues. The germline V gene encodes CDR1 SGHRS and CDR2 YFSETQ. CDR3 in amino acids: CASSSGQMFYEQYF. For the CDR3, the DNA is TGCGCCAGCAGCTCGGGACAGATGTTCTACGAGCAGTACTTC.

The V and J genes are TRBV9 and TRBJ1-3; TRBD1 is a possible D gene (5 bases). The CDR3 runs 14 residues. V gave up 1 base and J gave up 8 bases, with 13 bases separating them. Germline V lookup: CDR1 SGDLS, CDR2 YYNGEE. The CDR3 DNA is TGTGCCAGCAGCGTAACCGGGGCTGCGGACACCATATATTTT. Residues: CASSVTGAADTIYF.

This chain uses TRBV5-5 with TRBJ2-7; either TRBD1 or TRBD2 may fit D (5 bases each). CDR3 length: 12 amino acids. V gave up 4 bases and J gave up 7 bases, with 12 bases separating them. Germline-derived CDR1 and CDR2 are SGHKS and YYEKEE (reference sequence). In nucleotides, the CDR3 is TGTGCCAGCAGCCTGGGGACGGGGGAGCAGTACTTC. Protein: CASSLGTGEQYF.

The V and J genes are TRBV15 and TRBJ2-1; tentatively, D is TRBD2 (5 bases). V gave up 1 base and J gave up 6 bases, with 19 bases separating them. CDR3 size: 17 residues. Germline CDR1 is LNHNV and CDR2 is YYDKDF (reference sequence). The CDR3 region is CATSRVVSGWAGNEQFF. CDR3 DNA: TGTGCCACCAGCAGAGTTGTGAGCGGTTGGGCGGGCAATGAGCAGTTCTTC.

The DNA for the CDR3 is TGTGCCAGCTCACACGGGACAGCTGTTAGTGAAGCTTTCTTT. Translation: CASSHGTAVSEAFF. The chain uses TRBV18 and TRBJ1-1; the match to TRBD1 covers 7 bases. Trimming took 4 bases from V and 7 from J; bases not matched to a gene: 9. Germline-derived CDR1 and CDR2 are KGHSH and LQKENI. The CDR3 runs to 14 residues.

V gene TRBV18 combines with J gene TRBJ2-2; D is undetermined. V lost 1 base to trimming and J lost 5 bases, with 17 bases between them. Germline CDR1 is KGHSH and CDR2 is LQKENI. The CDR3 consists of 17 residues. The CDR3 nucleotides read TGTGCCAGCTCACCACGGTCCCGTCAGCTACCTACCGGGGAGCTGTTTTTT. It encodes CASSPRSRQLPTGELFF.

V and J are TRBV5-1 and TRBJ2-7; TRBD2 matches at 9 bases. After removal of 2 bases from V and 0 bases from J, the junction contained 12 bases not matched to a gene. The germline V gene encodes CDR1 SGHRS and CDR2 YFSETQ. This CDR3 spans 18 amino acids. CDR3 loop: CASSFGTKREESSYEQYF. CDR3 nucleotides: TGCGCCAGCAGCTTTGGAACTAAGCGGGAGGAGAGCTCCTACGAGCAGTACTTC. Together with reference TRBV5-1 and TRBJ2-7, the CDR3 gives the full variable domain: KAGVTQTPRYLIKTRGQQVTLSCSPISGHRSVSWYQQTPGQGLQFLFEYFSETQRNKGNFPGRFSGRQFSNSRSEMNVSTLELGDSALYLCASSFGTKREESSYEQYFGPGTRLTVT.

V usage is TRBV7-3 and J usage is TRBJ2-1; D is possibly TRBD1 or TRBD2 (5 bases each). CDR1 is SGHTA, CDR2 FQGTGA, per germline. This CDR3 has 16 amino acids. V lost 5 bases, J lost 5 bases, and 19 bases lay in between. The CDR3 loop is CASSTNPSWGNNEQFF. The CDR3 DNA sequence: TGTGCCAGCAGCACCAACCCCTCGTGGGGGAACAATGAGCAGTTCTTC. Complete variable domain (other parts from reference TRBV7-3 and TRBJ2-1): GAGVSQTPSNKVTEKGKYVELRCDPISGHTALYWYRQSLGQGPEFLIYFQGTGAADDSGLPNDRFFAVRPEGSVSTLKIQRTERGDSAVYLCASSTNPSWGNNEQFFGPGTRLTVL.

The chain joins TRBV10-3 to TRBJ1-1; a possible D gene is TRBD1 (6 bases). Trimming took 2 bases from V and 4 from J, leaving 8 bases between them. The CDR3 runs 13 residues. Germline CDR1 ENHRY, CDR2 SYGVKD. DNA of the CDR3: TGTGCCATCAGTGAGATACAGGGCACTGAAGCTTTCTTT. This encodes CAISEIQGTEAFF.

The chain couples TRBV6-1 to TRBJ2-3; D might be TRBD1 (5 bases). CDR1 and CDR2 from the germline V gene are MNHNS and SASEGT. Trimming shortened V by 4 bases and J by 2 bases, and 10 bases separated the two germline ends. This CDR3 region has 14 residues. The DNA for the CDR3 is TGTGCCAGCAGTGGACAGATCTTCACAGATACGCAGTATTTT. It yields the protein CASSGQIFTDTQYF.

This chain connects TRBV11-2 to TRBJ1-3, with a possible D match to TRBD1 (5 bases). CDR1 and CDR2 (germline): SGHAT, FQNNGV. There are 16 residues in the CDR3. V gave up 5 bases and J gave up 4 bases, with 18 bases separating them. The CDR3 protein is CASSPGILGRGNTIYF. CDR3 DNA sequence: TGTGCCAGCAGCCCTGGGATTCTGGGGCGAGGAAACACCATATATTTT.

V is TRBV5-4 and J is TRBJ1-2; 8 nucleotides agree with TRBD1. Germline V lookup: CDR1 SGHNT, CDR2 YYREEE (reference sequence). The CDR3 is made up of 14 amino acids. J lost 4 bases, V lost 4 bases, and 6 bases had no gene match. The CDR3 sequence: CASSPRTGSYGYTF. Written as DNA, the CDR3 is TGTGCCAGCAGCCCCCGGACAGGGTCCTATGGCTACACCTTC.

V usage is TRBV7-3 and J usage is TRBJ2-5; D is tentatively TRBD1 or TRBD2 (5 bases each). Germline V CDR1 and CDR2: SGHTA, FQGTGA. Trimming stripped 5 bases from V and 4 bases from J, with 14 bases between. The CDR3 covers 14 residues. The CDR3 nucleotides read TGTGCCAGCAGCCCCAATTCTGGGGGAGAGACCCAGTACTTC. It is translated as CASSPNSGGETQYF.

The chain is built from TRBV6-5 and TRBJ1-2; TRBD1 matches at 10 bases. The length of the CDR3 is 16 residues. CDR1 MNHEY and CDR2 SVGAGI come from the germline V gene. Germline trimming cut 2 bases from V and 4 bases from J; bases unmatched to any gene: 7. The CDR3 loop is CASSYRGTGAPYGYTF. The CDR3 nucleotides read TGTGCCAGCAGTTACCGGGGGACAGGGGCACCCTATGGCTACACCTTC.

The chain carries TRBV7-4 and TRBJ2-3; tentatively, D is TRBD2 (5 bases). CDR1 is SGHVT, CDR2 SQSDAQ, per germline. The CDR3 is 17 amino acids. V lost 3 bases to trimming and J lost 4 bases, with 20 bases between them. The CDR3 nucleotides read TGTGCCAGCAGCTTCCGGGAACACGAAAGAGACGCAGATACGCAGTATTTT. This gives the protein CASSFREHERDADTQYF.

J is TRBJ1-2 and V is TRBV19; 7 positions match TRBD1. This CDR3 has 11 residues. From germline, CDR1 is LNHDA and CDR2 SQIVND (reference sequence). V dropped 8 bases and J dropped 8; count of bases not matched to a gene: 5. CDR3 in amino acids: CASFRTGGYTF. CDR3 coding DNA: TGTGCCAGTTTCCGGACAGGAGGCTACACCTTC.

This clone has just one count. V and J are TRBV7-2 and TRBJ1-3, with a tentative D call TRBD1 (5 bases). This CDR3 has 14 residues. Germline V gives CDR1 SGHTA, CDR2 FQGNSA. V dropped 4 bases and J dropped 16 bases, with 23 bases sitting between them. CDR3 nucleotide sequence: TGTGCCAGCAGCTCCGTTTCTCCCGGGAAACAGGTGTATTTT. Protein product: CASSSVSPGKQVYF.

This clone was picked up one time. V and J are TRBV5-8 and TRBJ2-5; tentative D call: TRBD1 (6 bases). Germline loops: CDR1 SGHTS, CDR2 YDEGEE. V shed 0 bases and J shed 5 bases, with 14 bases lying between them. This CDR3 contains 15 residues. CDR3 loop: CASSLGQGIVETQYF. In DNA form, the CDR3 reads TGTGCCAGCAGCTTGGGTCAGGGGATCGTCGAGACCCAGTACTTC.

This chain's CDR3 is CASSTGTGGQPQHF. DNA for the CDR3: TGCGCCAGCAGTACTGGGACAGGCGGACAGCCCCAGCATTTT. The gene calls are TRBV5-1 and TRBJ1-5; TRBD1 matches 8 bases. Germline V gene lookup returns CDR1 SGHRS and CDR2 YFSETQ. This CDR3 is built from 14 residues. V lost 5 bases and J lost 7; bases outside the gene matches: 8.

This sequence joins TRBV5-1 and TRBJ2-5; maybe TRBD2 (5 bases). Trimming pared 7 bases from V and 2 bases from J, leaving 24 bases between. This CDR3 region has 17 residues. The V gene's germline CDR1 is SGHRS and CDR2 YFSETQ. CDR3 coding DNA: TGCGCCAGCGGCCCGGGATTAAGCTGGACCGGACAAGAGACCCAGTACTTC. Its translation is CASGPGLSWTGQETQYF.

The J gene is TRBJ2-1, the V gene TRBV5-1; no reliable D call. Germline V gene lookup returns CDR1 SGHRS and CDR2 YFSETQ. The CDR3 sequence is 13 residues long. Trimming left V 1 base short and J 8 bases short, with 10 bases between. The CDR3 reads CASSLSGSDEQFF. For the CDR3, the DNA is TGCGCCAGCAGCTTGTCCGGATCTGATGAGCAGTTCTTC.